The sequence of this T cell receptor (beta chain) was determined in a study of long-term antiretroviral therapy in people with HIV. Study summary: Collection of the earliest samples took place about a decade ahead of the 2015 immediate-ART recommendation.

The libraries were made with immunoSEQ v3.0 at survey level. This table comes from immunoSEQ multiplex PCR, and its TCRdb copy is limited to in-frame clones, with some not included. The sample carries 28,000 or so clones, 70% to 90% recorded once. This CDR3 has 14 amino acids. The germline V gene has CDR1 SGDLS and CDR2 YYNGEE. J lost 6 bases, V lost 4 bases, and 4 bases had no gene match. This clone appeared once. The sequence was collected from a man between 18 and 29 years old with HIV. The chain combines TRBV9 with TRBJ2-2, with 9 bases that match TRBD2. The sequences come from unsorted PBMCs, collected 0.8 years before starting antiretroviral therapy. The CDR3 region has the DNA TGTGCCAGCAGCACCCGGACTAGCGCCGGGGAGCTGTTTTTT. It codes for CASSTRTSAGELFF.